This is a list of T cell receptor beta chains from one sample in a study of shared clonotypes between healthy human individuals. Sequenced by immunoSEQ multiplex PCR; TCRdb stores in-frame clones only, minus some. Seen here are some 2,400,000 clones, 90% to 97% observed once, and the top ten hold roughly 0.13%. Sample: naive CD4+ T cells sorted from blood. These receptors came from a man younger than 35 in good health. The conserved cysteine and the conserved F or W are not part of the CDR3 here. Each record gives: CDR3 protein, V gene, J gene.

ASSAQGPSSGNTIY	TRBV7-7	TRBJ1-3
ASSNQGTNYGYT	TRBV5-1	TRBJ1-2
ASSVGSSGRSSTQY	TRBV9	TRBJ2-3
ASSDNSNQPQH	TRBV6-1	TRBJ1-5
AWTLGTTGETQY	TRBV30	TRBJ2-5
ASSHGEGIYNSPLH	TRBV18	TRBJ1-6
ASSIQVTAAHGELF	TRBV19	TRBJ2-2
ASSAAPAPYGYT	TRBV28	TRBJ1-2
ASSQVEQGHSPLH	TRBV7-7	TRBJ1-6
ASSASGTGLYGYT	TRBV2	TRBJ1-2
ASSIRLAGEVEQY	TRBV4-1	TRBJ2-7
AISENSPLH	TRBV10-3	TRBJ1-6
ASSLGADNSPLH	TRBV5-1	TRBJ1-6
ASSELDRRNQPQH	TRBV6-1	TRBJ1-5
SGEGNTEAF	TRBV29-1	TRBJ1-1
ASSLDGESNQPQH	TRBV5-1	TRBJ1-5
ASSLDHGEQF	TRBV11-2	TRBJ2-1
ASSVGLSGYEQY	TRBV7-2	TRBJ2-7
ASSRGEGTDTQY	TRBV9	TRBJ2-3
ASSLSVLAGRQY	TRBV11-2	TRBJ2-3
ASSEGRVPEQF	TRBV9	TRBJ2-1
ASSPGSPNQPQH	TRBV5-1	TRBJ1-5
ASSQGDSYEQY	TRBV4-2	TRBJ2-7
ASSFGGFSNQPQH	TRBV7-2	TRBJ1-5
ASSVGGGGETQY	TRBV6-1	TRBJ2-5
ASSPPGETQY	TRBV18	TRBJ2-5
ASSLGALADRQY	TRBV7-9	TRBJ2-3
ASSLGSGFSGANVLT	TRBV27	TRBJ2-6
ASSKRESTYNEQF	TRBV5-1	TRBJ2-1
ASSRTGEETQY	TRBV6-1	TRBJ2-5
ASSIDPTARGRETQY	TRBV19	TRBJ2-5
ASSLPGGPYEQY	TRBV27	TRBJ2-7
ASSVGPWGLGANVLT	TRBV25-1	TRBJ2-6
ASSLGGTGDQETQY	TRBV11-3	TRBJ2-5
AISESEQKYNEQF	TRBV10-3	TRBJ2-1
AWNSHGTGTLF	TRBV30	TRBJ1-4